This T cell receptor beta chain was identified during a study of blood T cell repertoires in COVID-19. Study processing details: It was from reference gene primer amplification that nucleated cell counts were estimated. Only in-frame clones appear in the TCRdb table, and some are missing; sequencing was by immunoSEQ multiplex PCR. V and J calls and clone size come straight from that table; D and trimming were deduced from the DNA. Of 150,000 to 180,000 clones in the sample, nearly 80% are singletons; the top ten hold around 1.7%. This clone has only a few counts. The CDR3 totals 15 residues. The V segment lost 3 bases and the J segment 0 bases; nucleotides outside the gene matches: 4. The germline V gene has CDR1 SGHNT and CDR2 YENEEA.

The receptor's source is a man older than 75 with acute or convalescent COVID-19. The V call is TRBV11-3, the J call TRBJ1-1; the match to TRBD1 covers 7 bases. Input material: peripheral blood. The CDR3 region has the DNA TGTGCCAGCAGCTTCAGGCAGGGGGTGAACACTGAAGCTTTCTTT. This gives the protein CASSFRQGVNTEAFF.